A selection of T cell receptor beta chains follows, all from one sample in a study of cytotoxic CD8 clonotypes in ibrutinib-treated CLL. Sequenced by immunoSEQ multiplex PCR; TCRdb stores in-frame clones only, minus some. The table shows about 130,000 clones, with 75% to 85% occurring only once. Sequenced here: PBMCs, sampled after 12 months of ibrutinib treatment. Receptors were obtained from a human donor with chronic lymphocytic leukemia. CDR3s include the opening cysteine and the closing phenylalanine or tryptophan. D genes are given only for firm matches. Not all rows give a size; the values are once, few, many and, for expanded clones, a class.

cdr3_aa	d_call	j_call	v_call	clone_size
CASSGGQLLSGANVLTF	.	TRBJ2-6	TRBV7-8	.
CASSPQEVANTGELFF	.	TRBJ2-2	TRBV4-1	few
CASSLVDRREGGEQYF	TRBD2	TRBJ2-7	TRBV28	.
CASSLRASGTYNEQFF	TRBD2	TRBJ2-1	TRBV7-3	.
CATSRDAYEQYF	.	TRBJ2-7	TRBV15	.
CASSPRGTSIYEQYF	.	TRBJ2-7	TRBV28	.
CASSPTYNEQFF	.	TRBJ2-1	TRBV7-2	.
CASSFDGNSGNTIYF	.	TRBJ1-3	TRBV7-9	.
CATSSGTSTDTQYF	.	TRBJ2-3	TRBV15	.
CASSSGQAGNQPQHF	TRBD1	TRBJ1-5	TRBV28	.
CASSWSRDRVQDEQYF	TRBD1	TRBJ2-7	TRBV7-2	.
CASSPSQANEQFF	.	TRBJ2-1	TRBV7-2	.
CASSTGAGYTGELFF	TRBD2	TRBJ2-2	TRBV19	.
CASSPNIGNTEAFF	.	TRBJ1-1	TRBV18	.
CSVVIPGQTQETQYF	.	TRBJ2-5	TRBV29-1	few
CASSLAPGHTYYEQYF	.	TRBJ2-7	TRBV5-6	.
CASGLESNRAFFFDEQFF	.	TRBJ2-1	TRBV12-5	.
CASSLLGSYNEQFF	.	TRBJ2-1	TRBV28	few
CASSPTDRGIETQYF	.	TRBJ2-5	TRBV19	.
CASSINLDRGRVNEQFF	TRBD1	TRBJ2-1	TRBV19	.
CSVRTGSIYGYTF	TRBD1	TRBJ1-2	TRBV29-1	.
CASSESKAAGGTEAFF	TRBD1	TRBJ1-1	TRBV10-1	.
CASSLGGRNPTDTQYF	.	TRBJ2-3	TRBV11-2	.
CASSLGAANTEAFF	.	TRBJ1-1	TRBV7-3	.
CASSSGWSTDTQYF	.	TRBJ2-3	TRBV7-2	.
CASSDQGAHEKLFF	TRBD1	TRBJ1-4	TRBV2	.
CASSLTGKLTDTQYF	.	TRBJ2-3	TRBV7-8	.
CASSSPQGANVLTF	.	TRBJ2-6	TRBV11-2	.
CASSQDTTPSNQPQHF	.	TRBJ1-5	TRBV4-3	.
CSVVRFGGPDTEAFF	.	TRBJ1-1	TRBV29-1	.
CASSRDRAPSTDTQYF	TRBD1	TRBJ2-3	TRBV4-3	.
CASSPRTSVETQYF	TRBD2	TRBJ2-5	TRBV18	few
CAWSAWDNYGYTF	.	TRBJ1-2	TRBV30	few
CASSLGTGGADEQYF	TRBD1	TRBJ2-7	TRBV5-5	.
CASTLRTARSSGYTF	.	TRBJ1-2	TRBV2	once
CASSYGGQQSSYEQYF	.	TRBJ2-7	TRBV6-6	.
CASSLAHQGEKLFF	.	TRBJ1-4	TRBV7-2	.
CASSPMNQPQHF	.	TRBJ1-5	TRBV18	.
CASSQLWRGQGAFEQYF	TRBD1	TRBJ2-7	TRBV4-2	.
CASSPPSTDTQYF	.	TRBJ2-3	TRBV18	few
CASSYSRYEQYF	.	TRBJ2-7	TRBV6-6	once
CASSAQPSGSTDTQYF	TRBD2	TRBJ2-3	TRBV9	once
CASSLTGGETQYF	.	TRBJ2-5	TRBV7-3	.
CASSRAGNTEAFF	.	TRBJ1-1	TRBV27	.
CASSSTGAKNIQYF	.	TRBJ2-4	TRBV7-2	.
CASRFRNQPQHF	.	TRBJ1-5	TRBV6-6	.
CASSLNPGTGVGTEAFF	TRBD1	TRBJ1-1	TRBV11-2	.
CASSYRDSGANVLTF	.	TRBJ2-6	TRBV4-2	.
CASSNTGASTDTQYF	TRBD1	TRBJ2-3	TRBV19	.
CASSPGTGFTDTQYF	TRBD1	TRBJ2-3	TRBV18	.
CASSRGTGIMPFF	TRBD1	TRBJ2-1	TRBV4-1	once
CASSHFPGGRRGETQYF	TRBD2	TRBJ2-5	TRBV14	.
CASSNRQNLDTEAFF	.	TRBJ1-1	TRBV7-9	.
CATYSGGVYEQYF	.	TRBJ2-7	TRBV6-6	few
CASSLRGSGALRDTQYF	TRBD2	TRBJ2-3	TRBV27	.
CASSNPQGTPYEQYF	.	TRBJ2-7	TRBV21-1	few